This entry concerns a single TCR beta chain. TCRdb's copy holds only in-frame clones and misses some; the assay was immunoSEQ multiplex PCR. The sample holds roughly 23,000 clones, 80% to 95% seen once. This specimen belongs to a study of T cell clones after liver transplantation. The V gene's germline CDR1 is SGHRS and CDR2 YFSETQ. With V trimmed by 4 bases and J by 6 bases, 13 bases remained unmatched. This CDR3 comprises 16 residues. The TCR originated in a human patient who received a liver transplant. Some T cells may have come from the graft donor. The V and J genes are TRBV5-1 and TRBJ2-1; TRBD2 matches at 7 bases. The sequencing used CD8+ T cells from blood, collected roughly 26 months after liver transplant. The CDR3 bases are TGCGCCAGCAGCCCCTCCGGCCTAGCGGAGGCCAATGAGCAGTTCTTC. This codes for CASSPSGLAEANEQFF.